Below, 11 T cell receptor beta chains from the same sample are listed, as sequenced in a study of blood T cell repertoires in COVID-19. The method was immunoSEQ multiplex PCR; TCRdb's version includes in-frame clones alone and lacks a portion of them. The table includes a few hundred thousand clones, 75% to 90% detected once. Material: PBMCs or T cells enriched from blood (not recorded which). The receptors come from a middle-aged man who had recovered from COVID-19.

This chain links TRBV29-1 with TRBJ1-4; 10 nucleotides align to TRBD1. Germline lookup yields CDR1 SQVTM and CDR2 ANQGSEA. CDR3 length: 13 residues. J was trimmed by 8 bases and V by 5 bases; bases with no gene match: 5. The DNA for the CDR3 is TGCAGCGTTAGGGGACAGGGGTACGAAAAACTGTTTTTT. Amino acid sequence: CSVRGQGYEKLFF.

The J gene is TRBJ1-1, the V gene TRBV28; D remains unclear. CDR3 length: 13 amino acids. The V gene lost 3 bases and the J gene lost 1 base, with 6 bases spanning the gap. Germline V lookup: CDR1 MDHEN, CDR2 SYDVKM. The CDR3 sequence is CASSLYRNTEAFF. CDR3 nucleotide sequence: TGTGCCAGCAGTTTGTACAGGAACACTGAAGCTTTCTTT.

The chain joins TRBV19 to TRBJ2-7, with D perhaps matching TRBD1 (6 bases). This CDR3 is built from 15 residues. Trimming took off 2 bases at V and 7 bases at J, with 18 bases between the two ends. Germline V gene lookup returns CDR1 LNHDA and CDR2 SQIVND (reference sequence). CDR3 DNA: TGTGCCAGTAGTATAAGCGCAGGGGCCGCCGGGGAGCAGTACTTC. It specifies CASSISAGAAGEQYF.

This clone occurred once. The J gene is TRBJ1-1, the V gene TRBV27; 9 bases line up with TRBD1. The V gene's germline CDR1 is MNHEY and CDR2 SMNVEV (reference sequence). The CDR3 has 15 amino acids. With V trimmed by 5 bases and J by 8 bases, 12 bases remained unmatched. The CDR3 protein is CASSGVRDRVSEAFF. CDR3 sequence (DNA): TGTGCCAGCAGTGGCGTCCGGGACAGGGTCTCCGAAGCTTTCTTT.

The sample holds many counts of this clone. The chain employs TRBV30 and TRBJ2-7; D unresolved. The germline gives CDR1 GTSNPN, CDR2 SVGIG (reference sequence). The CDR3 extends over 14 amino acids. Trimming left V 3 bases short and J 0 bases short, with 12 bases between. DNA for the CDR3: TGTGCCTGGAGGCGCGGATGGAGCTCCTACGAGCAGTACTTC. This translates into CAWRRGWSSYEQYF. The full variable domain, its missing parts supplied by reference TRBV30 and TRBJ2-7, is SQTIHQWPATLVQPVGSPLSLECTVEGTSNPNLYWYRQAAGRGLQLLFYSVGIGQISSEVPQNLSASRPQDRQFILSSKKLLLSDSGFYLCAWRRGWSSYEQYFGPGTRLTVT.

The gene calls are TRBV19 and TRBJ2-1, with D possibly matching TRBD2 (7 bases). This CDR3 has 13 amino acids. V lost 5 bases and J lost 6, with 11 bases in between. Germline V gene data show CDR1 as LNHDA and CDR2 as SQIVND (reference sequence). CDR3 nucleotide sequence: TGTGCCAGTAGTTTGGGAGGGGGCAATGAGCAGTTCTTC. Protein product: CASSLGGGNEQFF. The complete variable domain, with remaining parts taken from reference TRBV19 and TRBJ2-1, reads DGGITQSPKYLFRKEGQNVTLSCEQNLNHDAMYWYRQDPGQGLRLIYYSQIVNDFQKGDIAEGYSVSREKKESFPLTVTSAQKNPTAFYLCASSLGGGNEQFFGPGTRLTVL.

The chain uses TRBV5-1 and TRBJ2-7; a possible D gene is TRBD2 (6 bases). V lost 0 bases to trimming and J lost 3 bases, with 16 bases between them. CDR3 length equals 16 residues. From germline, CDR1 is SGHRS and CDR2 YFSETQ. CDR3 region: CASSLAGVRENYEQYF. In nucleotides, the CDR3 is TGCGCCAGCAGCTTGGCGGGAGTCCGGGAAAACTACGAGCAGTACTTC.

The chain links TRBV5-1 to TRBJ1-2; 7 nucleotides align to TRBD1. The CDR3 is 15 residues long. Germline CDR1 and CDR2: SGHRS and YFSETQ. The junction had 12 bases not matched to a gene; V was cut back by 4 bases and J by 6 bases. The CDR3 sequence is CASSTNPGGMHGYTF. For the CDR3, the DNA is TGCGCCAGCAGCACCAATCCAGGGGGTATGCATGGCTACACCTTC.

The rearrangement links TRBV5-1 to TRBJ1-1; D possibly corresponds to TRBD1 (6 bases). From germline, CDR1 is SGHRS and CDR2 YFSETQ. V lost 4 bases to trimming and J lost 1 base, with 14 bases between them. The length of the CDR3 is 15 residues. DNA of the CDR3: TGCGCCAGCAGCATGGAAGAAGGGGGGAACACTGAAGCTTTCTTT. Residues: CASSMEEGGNTEAFF.

The chain couples TRBV2 to TRBJ1-5; D unresolved. The germline V and J ends were trimmed by 4 bases and 2 bases, with 12 bases remaining between them. The CDR3 consists of 15 residues. CDR1 and CDR2 (germline): SNHLY, FYNNEI. The CDR3 region has the DNA TGTGCCAGCAGTGCAACAGCTCTGGGCAATCAGCCCCAGCATTTT. Translation gives CASSATALGNQPQHF.

The V call is TRBV4-1, the J call TRBJ2-7; D is perhaps TRBD2 (5 bases). Trimming took 4 bases from V and 3 from J, leaving 16 bases between them. The CDR3 length is 15 residues. The V gene's germline CDR1 is MGHRA and CDR2 YSYEKL. CDR3 sequence (DNA): TGCGCCAGCAGCCCCGGGATAGCGAGTGGCTACGAGCAGTACTTC. It yields the protein CASSPGIASGYEQYF.